The 29 T cell receptor beta chains reported below all come from one sample, sequenced in a study of blood T cell repertoires in COVID-19. The assay was immunoSEQ multiplex PCR, and TCRdb's table has in-frame clones only and misses some. Among some 150,000 clones listed, 70% to 90% were seen once. Sequenced input: peripheral blood. The receptors shown here come from a human donor with acute or convalescent COVID-19. The donor label of this sample is uncertain.

The chain has TRBV6-2 or TRBV6-3 and TRBJ1-3, with 7 bases that match TRBD1. J lost 7 bases, V lost 5 bases, and 8 bases had no gene match. Germline loops: CDR1 MNHEY, CDR2 SVGEGT. There are 14 residues in the CDR3. The CDR3 sequence: CASSTAGQWNTIYF. The CDR3 DNA reads TGTGCCAGCAGTACCGCGGGACAGTGGAACACCATATATTTT.

This chain joins TRBV15 and TRBJ2-1; TRBD1 might be the D (6 bases). V lost 3 bases and J 6 bases, leaving 15 bases between the germline ends. This CDR3 spans 15 amino acids. Germline CDR1 and CDR2: LNHNV and YYDKDF (reference sequence). As DNA, the CDR3 is TGTGCCACCAGCAGGGGGGCCCAGCAGCGCAATGAGCAGTTCTTC. It encodes CATSRGAQQRNEQFF. The entire variable domain, with the rest obtained from reference TRBV15 and TRBJ2-1, is as follows: DAMVIQNPRYQVTQFGKPVTLSCSQTLNHNVMYWYQQKSSQAPKLLFHYYDKDFNNEADTPDNFQSRRPNTSFCFLDIRSPGLGDTAMYLCATSRGAQQRNEQFFGPGTRLTVL.

The gene calls are TRBV7-2 and TRBJ1-1; no definite D call. In germline, CDR1 is SGHTA, CDR2 FQGNSA. The CDR3 loop spans 13 amino acids. The germline V and J ends were trimmed by 6 bases and 0 bases, with 8 bases remaining between them. The CDR3 reads CASRLNLNTEAFF. The CDR3 bases are TGTGCCAGCAGACTGAATCTGAACACTGAAGCTTTCTTT.

CDR3 DNA sequence: TGTGCCAGCAGCTCCAGGGGTGAGTCACCCCTCCACTTT. Translating gives CASSSRGESPLHF. The V call is TRBV7-9, the J call TRBJ1-6; maybe TRBD1 (6 bases). This CDR3 has 13 residues. V dropped 4 bases and J dropped 10 bases, with 11 bases sitting between them. Per the germline V gene, CDR1 is SEHNR and CDR2 is FQNEAQ (reference sequence).

V gene TRBV27 combines with J gene TRBJ2-7; 9 positions match TRBD1. The CDR3 is 14 residues long. J lost 7 bases, V lost 5 bases, and 9 bases had no gene match. Germline CDR1 reads MNHEY; CDR2 reads SMNVEV (reference sequence). The CDR3 loop reads CASSLGTGIGEQYF. The CDR3 nucleotides are TGTGCCAGCAGTCTCGGGACAGGGATTGGGGAGCAGTACTTC.

This clone was seen more than once but under ten times. The V and J genes are TRBV27 and TRBJ2-7; no definite D call. Trimming took 6 bases from V and 0 from J, leaving 12 bases between them. In germline, CDR1 is MNHEY, CDR2 SMNVEV (reference sequence). CDR3 length equals 14 residues. The CDR3 spells CASSLSASSYEQYF. In DNA, the CDR3 is TGTGCCAGCAGCTTGAGTGCTTCCTCCTACGAGCAGTACTTC.

V usage is TRBV7-8 and J usage is TRBJ2-1; TRBD2 matches 13 bases. The CDR3 extends over 18 amino acids. The V gene end was trimmed by 3 bases and the J gene end by 2 bases; junction bases not matched to a gene: 7. Germline V CDR1 and CDR2: SGHVS, FQNEAQ. CDR3 sequence: CASSFLLAGGRTYNEQFF. CDR3 nucleotide sequence: TGTGCCAGCAGCTTTTTACTAGCGGGAGGGAGAACCTACAATGAGCAGTTCTTC.

This clone was recorded a few times. The rearrangement links TRBV15 to TRBJ1-2; 8 nucleotides line up with TRBD1. This CDR3 spans 15 amino acids. After removal of 0 bases from V and 4 bases from J, the junction contained 4 bases not matched to a gene. CDR1 and CDR2 from the germline V gene are LNHNV and YYDKDF (reference sequence). The CDR3 here is CATSREGTGGYGYTF. CDR3 coding DNA: TGTGCCACCAGCAGAGAGGGGACAGGAGGCTATGGCTACACCTTC.

The chain uses TRBV5-1 and TRBJ1-6; D ambiguous. Germline loops: CDR1 SGHRS, CDR2 YFSETQ. V was clipped by 4 bases and J by 6 bases, with 14 bases between them. This CDR3 comprises 15 residues. DNA for the CDR3: TGCGCCAGCAGCCCCGGACGGGGATTTAATTCACCCCTCCACTTT. This translates into CASSPGRGFNSPLHF.

The chain is built from TRBV6-1 and TRBJ1-2; maybe TRBD1 (6 bases). V was clipped by 0 bases and J by 3 bases, with 11 bases between them. This CDR3 contains 15 residues. Germline loops: CDR1 MNHNS, CDR2 SASEGT. The CDR3: CASSEAGGADYGYTF. In DNA form, the CDR3 reads TGTGCCAGCAGTGAAGCCGGGGGGGCTGACTATGGCTACACCTTC.

The gene calls are TRBV6-5 and TRBJ1-5; 7 nucleotides line up with TRBD1. Germline lookup yields CDR1 MNHEY and CDR2 SVGAGI. The CDR3 has 15 amino acids. Trimming cost V 7 bases and J 2 bases; bases outside gene matches: 8. For the CDR3, the DNA is TGTGCCAGCAATCTTGACAGGGTGGGCAATCAGCCCCAGCATTTT. It is translated as CASNLDRVGNQPQHF.

This clone came up once. The gene calls are TRBV6-1 and TRBJ2-3; D call uncertain. The ends were cut back, 2 bases at V and 3 bases at J, with 6 bases in the middle. CDR3 length equals 13 residues. Germline CDR1 reads MNHNS; CDR2 reads SASEGT. Here the CDR3 reads CASSELVTDTQYF. For the CDR3, the DNA is TGTGCCAGCAGTGAACTAGTTACAGATACGCAGTATTTT.

The V gene is TRBV7-9, the J gene TRBJ1-5; tentative D call: TRBD1 (6 bases). Trimming removed 2 bases at V and 4 bases at J, with 18 bases between. Germline lookup yields CDR1 SEHNR and CDR2 FQNEAQ (reference sequence). This CDR3 is 17 amino acids long. The CDR3 here is CASSLNTAGAGNQPQHF. CDR3 nucleotide sequence: TGTGCCAGCAGCTTAAATACAGCGGGGGCAGGGAATCAGCCCCAGCATTTT. Full variable domain (outside the CDR3, taken from reference TRBV7-9 and TRBJ1-5): DTGVSQNPRHKITKRGQNVTFRCDPISEHNRLYWYRQTLGQGPEFLTYFQNEAQLEKSRLLSDRFSAERPKGSFSTLEIQRTEQGDSAMYLCASSLNTAGAGNQPQHFGDGTRLSIL.

Only a few counts were recorded for this clone. This chain links TRBV13 with TRBJ1-1; no reliable D call. The CDR3 loop spans 16 amino acids. V was shortened by 3 bases and J by 0 bases, with 14 bases between the two germline ends. Germline-derived CDR1 and CDR2 are PRHDT and FYEKMQ (reference sequence). The CDR3 DNA reads as TGTGCCAGCAGCTTGGCCTCCCGGGTTGTGAACACTGAAGCTTTCTTT. Amino acid sequence: CASSLASRVVNTEAFF. The whole variable domain, remainder taken from reference TRBV13 and TRBJ1-1, is AAGVIQSPRHLIKEKRETATLKCYPIPRHDTVYWYQQGPGQDPQFLISFYEKMQSDKGSIPDRFSAQQFSDYHSELNMSSLELGDSALYFCASSLASRVVNTEAFFGQGTRLTVV.

The chain recombines TRBV3-1 (or the pseudogene TRBV3-2) with TRBJ2-2; possibly TRBD2 for D (7 bases). V was trimmed by 0 bases and J by 6 bases, leaving 8 bases between them. Looked up from germline, CDR1 is LGHDT and CDR2 is YNNKEL (reference sequence). CDR3 length: 14 amino acids. The CDR3 is CASSQEGGAGELFF. As DNA, the CDR3 is TGTGCCAGCAGCCAAGAAGGGGGGGCCGGGGAGCTGTTTTTT.

V and J are TRBV2 and TRBJ1-4; the D gene is possibly TRBD1 (5 bases). Trimming left V 6 bases short and J 7 bases short, with 15 bases between. The CDR3 runs 14 residues. Germline CDR1 SNHLY, CDR2 FYNNEI. This chain's CDR3 is CASRQTTRGEKLFF. The CDR3 nucleotides read TGTGCCAGCAGGCAAACGACTAGGGGTGAAAAACTGTTTTTT.

This clone came up once. This sequence joins TRBV7-9 and TRBJ1-3; 7 nucleotides line up with TRBD1. Germline V gene lookup returns CDR1 SEHNR and CDR2 FQNEAQ (reference sequence). V gave up 5 bases and J gave up 4 bases; unmatched junction bases: 17. CDR3 length: 18 residues. The CDR3 DNA is TGTGCCAGCAGCCCCCTCTTAGGGACAGTGGCAGAAGGAAACACCATATATTTT. Encoded protein: CASSPLLGTVAEGNTIYF.

The chain carries TRBV28 and TRBJ2-2; possible D gene TRBD1, 6 bases. V was trimmed by 6 bases and J by 2 bases, leaving 10 bases between them. CDR3 size: 14 residues. Per the germline V gene, CDR1 is MDHEN and CDR2 is SYDVKM. The CDR3 loop is CASREGTNTGELFF. DNA of the CDR3: TGTGCCAGCAGAGAGGGGACAAACACCGGGGAGCTGTTTTTT. Complete variable domain (other parts from reference TRBV28 and TRBJ2-2): DVKVTQSSRYLVKRTGEKVFLECVQDMDHENMFWYRQDPGLGLRLIYFSYDVKMKEKGDIPEGYSVSREKKERFSLILESASTNQTSMYLCASREGTNTGELFFGEGSRLTVL.

The chain is built from TRBV9 and TRBJ1-1; unclear D gene. V was shortened by 0 bases and J by 2 bases, with 8 bases between the two germline ends. This CDR3 contains 14 residues. Germline V gene sequence: CDR1 SGDLS, CDR2 YYNGEE. Here the CDR3 reads CASSVGGSNTEAFF. The CDR3 DNA follows: TGTGCCAGCAGCGTAGGCGGATCAAACACTGAAGCTTTCTTT.

This clone appeared a few times. The chain recombines TRBV7-2 with TRBJ1-1; TRBD1 is a possible D gene (5 bases). This CDR3 has 15 amino acids. Per germline, CDR1 SGHTA and CDR2 FQGNSA. V gave up 6 bases and J gave up 0 bases, with 14 bases separating them. The CDR3 protein is CASSLRGELNTEAFF. DNA for the CDR3: TGTGCCAGCAGTTTACGGGGGGAGCTGAACACTGAAGCTTTCTTT.

V and J are TRBV24-1 and TRBJ1-5; 9 bases line up with TRBD1. V was clipped by 4 bases and J by 2 bases; unmatched bases: 5. This CDR3 region has 16 residues. Germline V gene lookup returns CDR1 KGHDR and CDR2 SFDVKD. CDR3 sequence: CATSDTDRGGNQPQHF. The DNA for the CDR3 is TGTGCCACCAGTGACACAGACAGGGGGGGCAATCAGCCCCAGCATTTT.

This clone occurred a few times. CDR3 sequence reads: CAWSEVGRVDTEAFF. In DNA, the CDR3 is TGTGCCTGGAGTGAGGTGGGCAGGGTGGACACTGAAGCTTTCTTT. The V and J genes are TRBV30 and TRBJ1-1; D is perhaps TRBD1 (5 bases). The CDR3 is made up of 15 amino acids. Germline CDR1 GTSNPN, CDR2 SVGIG (reference sequence). Trimming took off 1 base at V and 3 bases at J, with 15 bases between the two ends.

The rearrangement joins TRBV7-9 to TRBJ2-7; 10 nucleotides agree with TRBD1. This CDR3 is 14 amino acids long. In germline, CDR1 is SEHNR, CDR2 FQNEAQ (reference sequence). Trimming took 6 bases from V and 5 from J; bases not matched to a gene: 7. The CDR3 DNA reads as TGTGCCAGCAGTCGGACAGGGGGTTTCGACGAGCAGTACGTC. It specifies CASSRTGGFDEQYV.

This chain uses TRBV12-2 with TRBJ1-3; the DNA was not used to check the table's D call, TRBD1. TRBV12-2 is a pseudogene. This CDR3 has 14 residues. CDR3 DNA: TGTGCAAGTCGCTTAGCTGAAGACAGGTGGAGGTTCCATTTT. This gives the protein CASRLAEDRWRFHF.

This clone was seen once. The chain uses TRBV25-1 and TRBJ1-6; D perhaps matches TRBD1 (6 bases). The ends were cut back, 8 bases at V and 6 bases at J, with 14 bases in the middle. CDR1 and CDR2 (germline): MGHDK, SYGVNS. The CDR3 spans 14 residues. CDR3 region: CASCFIGGNSPLHF. The CDR3 region has the DNA TGTGCCAGCTGCTTCATAGGGGGTAATTCACCCCTCCACTTT.

CDR3 bases: TGTGCCAGCAGCTTCCGGCGGGGCGTGGCAGATACGCAGTATTTT. Its translation is CASSFRRGVADTQYF. The chain joins TRBV7-2 to TRBJ2-3; maybe TRBD2 (6 bases). The CDR3 is 15 residues long. Germline-derived CDR1 and CDR2 are SGHTA and FQGNSA. The germline V and J ends were trimmed by 3 bases and 4 bases, with 14 bases remaining between them. Full variable domain (remainder filled in from reference TRBV7-2 and TRBJ2-3): GAGVSQSPSNKVTEKGKDVELRCDPISGHTALYWYRQSLGQGLEFLIYFQGNSAPDKSGLPSDRFSAERTGGSVSTLTIQRTQQEDSAVYLCASSFRRGVADTQYFGPGTRLTVL.

The V and J genes are TRBV18 and TRBJ2-3, with 7 positions matching TRBD2. The V gene's germline CDR1 is KGHSH and CDR2 LQKENI. The CDR3 totals 14 residues. With V trimmed by 6 bases and J by 5 bases, 8 bases remained unmatched. The CDR3 DNA is TGTGCCAGCTCCCTAGCGGCCTCGGGAGATACGCAGTATTTT. Translated: CASSLAASGDTQYF. The full variable domain, with the rest looked up from reference TRBV18 and TRBJ2-3, is NAGVMQNPRHLVRRRGQEARLRCSPMKGHSHVYWYRQLPEEGLKFMVYLQKENIIDESGMPKERFSAEFPKEGPSILRIQQVVRGDSAAYFCASSLAASGDTQYFGPGTRLTVL.

The V gene is TRBV19, the J gene TRBJ2-1, with 11 bases that match TRBD2. This CDR3 is built from 18 residues. V shed 3 bases, J shed 0 bases, and the junction held 7 bases outside the gene matches. Germline-derived CDR1 and CDR2 are LNHDA and SQIVND (reference sequence). CDR3 sequence (DNA): TGTGCCAGTAGTATTTCTAGCGGGGGGACTAGCTCCTACAATGAGCAGTTCTTC. Its protein is CASSISSGGTSSYNEQFF.

The chain has TRBV30 and TRBJ1-2; 8 bases are shared with TRBD1. V dropped 0 bases and J dropped 8; count of bases not matched to a gene: 8. There are 14 residues in the CDR3. Germline V gene sequence: CDR1 GTSNPN, CDR2 SVGIG (reference sequence). CDR3 amino acids: CAWSVRQGAGGYTF. CDR3 DNA: TGTGCCTGGAGTGTACGCCAGGGGGCAGGAGGCTACACCTTC.